A selection of T cell receptor beta chains follows, all from one sample in a study of blood T cell repertoires in COVID-19. The data were produced by immunoSEQ multiplex PCR, yet TCRdb's version contains in-frame clones alone and is incomplete. The repertoire holds roughly 130,000 clones, approximately 80% seen once, with roughly 15% in the top ten. The sequenced sample was peripheral blood. The receptors originated from a woman aged 50 to 65 with acute or convalescent COVID-19. The CDR3 runs from the conserved cysteine through the conserved F or W. The D gene is left open where the match is weak. For some rows the clone size is stated as once, few or many, or as a class when expanded; others skip it.

V	J	D	length	size	DNA	CDR3
TRBV5-6	TRBJ1-2	TRBD1	15	NA	TGTGCCAGCAGCCTCCGAGGGCAGGGGGCGTCTGGCTACACCTTC	CASSLRGQGASGYTF
TRBV3-1/TRBV3-2	TRBJ1-2	TRBD1	13	few	TGTGCCAGCAGCCACTCACAGGGGGGCGGCTACACCTTC	CASSHSQGGGYTF
TRBV30	TRBJ2-3	NA	13	NA	TGTGCCTGGAAAAAACTAGCCACAGATACGCAGTATTTT	CAWKKLATDTQYF
TRBV10-2	TRBJ1-3	NA	14	NA	TGCGCCAGCAGTGATCGGGGCTCTGGAAACACCATATATTTT	CASSDRGSGNTIYF
TRBV12-5	TRBJ2-2	NA	13	NA	TGTGCTAGTGATTCACAGGTTTTGGGGGAGCTGTTTTTT	CASDSQVLGELFF
TRBV4-1	TRBJ1-3	NA	13	NA	TGCGCCAGCAGCCAGTACTCTGGAAACACCATATATTTT	CASSQYSGNTIYF
TRBV11-2	TRBJ2-3	NA	17	NA	TGTGCCAGCAGCTTAGCGGGGTTGACCCCTAATACAGATACGCAGTATTTT	CASSLAGLTPNTDTQYF
TRBV7-8	TRBJ2-3	NA	17	once	TGTGCCAGCAGCTTTCAGTCGCGGGGTCCTAGCACAGATACGCAGTATTTT	CASSFQSRGPSTDTQYF
TRBV19	TRBJ1-6	TRBD1	13	few	TGTGCCAGTAGTAGACAGGGTTCGGCACCCCTCCACTTT	CASSRQGSAPLHF
TRBV30	TRBJ1-3	NA	14	NA	TGTGCCTGGATTTCAGGGTCTATCGGAAACACCATATATTTT	CAWISGSIGNTIYF
TRBV5-1	TRBJ2-2	TRBD1	15	NA	TGCGCCAGCAGTTTGGGGACAGGGGCAACCGGGGAGCTGTTTTTT	CASSLGTGATGELFF
TRBV11-2	TRBJ1-2	NA	12	NA	TGTGCCAGCAGCTTATTCAGCTATGGCTACACCTTC	CASSLFSYGYTF
TRBV28	TRBJ2-7	NA	14	NA	TGTGCCAGCAGTTTCCTGACAGGTTTCTACGAGCAGTACTTC	CASSFLTGFYEQYF
TRBV6-5	TRBJ1-2	NA	14	NA	TGTGCCAGCAGTTACACGGAGAGTAACTATGGCTACACCTTC	CASSYTESNYGYTF
TRBV18	TRBJ2-1	NA	14	NA	TGTGCCAGCTCAGGCGACATCTCCTACAATGAGCAGTTCTTC	CASSGDISYNEQFF
TRBV19	TRBJ2-4	TRBD2	16	NA	TGTGCCAGTAGTATAACACTAGCGGGGGGGCAAAACATTCAGTACTTC	CASSITLAGGQNIQYF
TRBV19	TRBJ1-1	TRBD1	17	NA	TGTGCCAGTAGTTCCGACAGGGGTTCTCAGCTGAACACTGAAGCTTTCTTT	CASSSDRGSQLNTEAFF
TRBV19	TRBJ1-2	TRBD1	15	NA	TGTGCCAGTAGTTCGATCGGGACAGAGAATTATGGCTACACCTTC	CASSSIGTENYGYTF
TRBV4-2	TRBJ1-4	NA	14	few	TGTGCCAGCAGCCAACAGGATACTAATGAAAAACTGTTTTTT	CASSQQDTNEKLFF
TRBV7-2	TRBJ2-7	TRBD1	14	NA	TGTGCCAGCAGCCAGACCGGACAGGCCTACGAGCAGTACTTC	CASSQTGQAYEQYF
TRBV27	TRBJ1-4	TRBD1	15	NA	TGTGCCAGCAGTACCTTTGGGACAGCTAATGAAAAACTGTTTTTT	CASSTFGTANEKLFF
TRBV15	TRBJ1-2	NA	16	NA	TGTGCCACCAGCCTTACGGTGGGACAAGGGGGATCTGGCTACACCTTC	CATSLTVGQGGSGYTF
TRBV6-5	TRBJ2-5	TRBD1	15	NA	TGTGCCAGCAGTTACTCTCGGACAGGGAAGGAGACCCAGTACTTC	CASSYSRTGKETQYF
TRBV19	TRBJ1-2	TRBD1	13	NA	TGTGCCAGTAGTGGAACAGGGGCCTATGGCTACACCTTC	CASSGTGAYGYTF
TRBV7-2	TRBJ1-6	TRBD1	16	NA	TGTGCCAGCAGCTTAGTCTGGACAGGGGGCCTTGCTCCCCTCCACTTT	CASSLVWTGGLAPLHF
TRBV5-8	TRBJ2-2	NA	16	NA	TGTGCCAGCAGCTTGGTTATCACTGAGAACACCGGGGAGCTGTTTTTT	CASSLVITENTGELFF
TRBV13	TRBJ1-5	TRBD1	18	once	TGTGCCAGCAGCTTAGGTCCCGGGACAGGGGGCGGCAATCAGCCCCAGCATTTT	CASSLGPGTGGGNQPQHF
TRBV10-3	TRBJ1-4	NA	15	NA	TGTGCCATCAGTGAGGCACAGGGAACGGGTGAAAAACTGTTTTTT	CAISEAQGTGEKLFF
TRBV6-5	TRBJ1-1	TRBD1	15	NA	TGTGCCAGCACCCTAAGGACAGGGGTTAACACTGAAGCTTTCTTT	CASTLRTGVNTEAFF
TRBV6-4	TRBJ2-5	NA	17	NA	TGTGCCAGCAGTGGACTCGGTGTCAGGGCCCTAATCGAGACCCAGTACTTC	CASSGLGVRALIETQYF
TRBV11-3	TRBJ2-1	TRBD2	14	NA	TGTGCCAGCAGCACGGGACTAGTATACAATGAGCAGTTCTTC	CASSTGLVYNEQFF
TRBV28	TRBJ2-7	TRBD2	13	NA	TGTGCCAGCTGTAGCGGGGGTGCCTACGAGCAGTACTTC	CASCSGGAYEQYF
TRBV5-6	TRBJ2-2	TRBD1	15	NA	TGTGCCAGCAGCCGAGGACAGGCGAACACCGGGGAGCTGTTTTTT	CASSRGQANTGELFF
TRBV19	TRBJ1-1	TRBD1	17	NA	TGTGCCAGTAGTGTTGGGACAGGAAAGGACTTGGGCACTGAAGCTTTCTTT	CASSVGTGKDLGTEAFF
TRBV19	TRBJ1-6	TRBD1	18	NA	TGTGCCTCTCGAGTGGGGACAGGGGGAGGTGGGGGTATTTCACCCCTCCACTTT	CASRVGTGGGGGISPLHF
TRBV6-1	TRBJ1-5	NA	12	NA	TGTGCCAGCAGTGATCAGGGACAGCCCCAGCATTTT	CASSDQGQPQHF